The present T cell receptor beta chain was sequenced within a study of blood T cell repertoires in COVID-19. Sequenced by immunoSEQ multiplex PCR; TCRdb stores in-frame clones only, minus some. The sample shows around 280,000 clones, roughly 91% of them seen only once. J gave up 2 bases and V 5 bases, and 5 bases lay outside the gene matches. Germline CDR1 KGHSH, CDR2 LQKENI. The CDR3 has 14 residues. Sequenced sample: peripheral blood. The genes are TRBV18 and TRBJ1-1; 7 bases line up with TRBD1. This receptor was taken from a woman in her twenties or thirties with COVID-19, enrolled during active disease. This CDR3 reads CASSSNRGNTEAFF. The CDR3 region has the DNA TGTGCCAGCTCATCCAACAGGGGAAACACTGAAGCTTTCTTT.